The 23 T cell receptor beta chains listed next were all sequenced from one sample in a study of CD4 T cells in relation to SARS-CoV-2 and coronaviruses (dated by TCRdb to the early 2020s). CD4+ T cells from unexposed donors were collected before the COVID-19 pandemic (2011-2018). After about 9 days of culture, CD4+ T cells were isolated with the EasySep CD4+ T cell isolation kit. The library was obtained by the immunoSEQ multiplex PCR assay. TCRdb holds this immuneACCESS table with in-frame rearrangements only. Some clones are missing; in checked studies, unresolved V genes explain under half, and the rest has no known cause. Within this sample are 15,000 to 20,000 clones, with 65% to 75% of them counted one time only. The leading ten clones occupy approximately 30% of the sample. For these TCRs, the target antigens are not known. The sequencing sample was made of CD4+ T cells from PBMCs, cultured in vitro. The receptors shown here come from a human donor in good health.

This clone was found a few times. The rearrangement links TRBV4-2 to TRBJ2-3; 10 bases agree with TRBD1. The CDR3 sequence is 17 residues long. V trimming: 0 bases; J trimming: 4 bases; junction bases outside the gene matches: 7. CDR1 and CDR2 from the germline V gene are LGHNA and YNFKEQ. CDR3 nucleotide sequence: TGTGCCAGCAGCCAAGATCGGGACAGGGGTGGCGCAGATACGCAGTATTTT. Its protein is CASSQDRDRGGADTQYF.

This CDR3 is CASSQEVPTVRGTEAFF. Written as DNA, the CDR3 is TGCGCCAGCAGCCAAGAGGTCCCGACTGTGAGGGGCACTGAAGCTTTCTTT. The V gene is TRBV4-1, the J gene TRBJ1-1; maybe TRBD1 (5 bases). V dropped 0 bases and J dropped 4 bases, with 18 bases sitting between them. CDR1 is MGHRA and CDR2 is YSYEKL in the germline V gene. This CDR3 is built from 17 residues.

The chain employs TRBV18 and TRBJ2-4; maybe TRBD2 (5 bases). The ends were cut back, 0 bases at V and 2 bases at J, with 17 bases in the middle. Germline V gene sequence: CDR1 KGHSH, CDR2 LQKENI. CDR3 length: 18 amino acids. The CDR3 region is CASSPPVGSGSTKNIQYF. In DNA, the CDR3 is TGTGCCAGCTCACCACCCGTCGGGTCGGGGAGCACCAAAAACATTCAGTACTTC.

The V gene is TRBV6-1, the J gene TRBJ2-7, with D hard to call. The CDR3 is made up of 12 amino acids. CDR1 and CDR2 (germline): MNHNS, SASEGT. The V end was cut by 2 bases, the J end by 7 bases, with 9 bases between. For the CDR3, the DNA is TGTGCCAGCAGTGAAATCGGACGAGAGCAGTACTTC. Its translation: CASSEIGREQYF.

This clone was counted between two and nine times. The chain uses TRBV6-6 and TRBJ1-5; 9 bases are a match to TRBD1. Per the germline V gene, CDR1 is MNHNY and CDR2 is SVGAGI (reference sequence). V dropped 7 bases and J dropped 6; count of bases not matched to a gene: 7. The length of the CDR3 is 14 residues. The DNA of the CDR3 is TGTGCCAGCATGGGACAGGGTAGAAGTCAGCCCCAGCATTTT. It translates to CASMGQGRSQPQHF.

The chain employs TRBV10-3 and TRBJ2-5; the match to TRBD2 covers 13 bases. V lost 10 bases, J lost 2 bases, and 7 bases stayed unmatched. Germline-derived CDR1 and CDR2 are ENHRY and SYGVKD. CDR3 length equals 15 residues. Here the CDR3 reads CATGGTSGVQETQYF. CDR3 DNA sequence: TGTGCCACCGGGGGGACTAGCGGGGTTCAAGAGACCCAGTACTTC.

For this clone: One end of the junction varies from germline; a read error may be responsible. This sequence joins TRBV5-8 and TRBJ2-1, with a tentative D call TRBD2 (6 bases). CDR1 and CDR2 from the germline V gene are SGHTS and YDEGEE. The CDR3 consists of 15 residues. The CDR3 sequence: CASSLGLPLYNEQFF. CDR3 nucleotides: TGTGCCAGCAGTTTGGGACTCCCTCTTTACAATGAGCAGTTCTTC.

The chain carries TRBV5-1 and TRBJ2-3, with D possibly TRBD1 on 7 matching bases. Germline V gene lookup returns CDR1 SGHRS and CDR2 YFSETQ. The CDR3 runs 15 residues. V was cut by 4 bases and J by 0 bases, with 12 bases left in between. The CDR3 protein is CASSGGTASTDTQYF. The CDR3 DNA reads TGCGCCAGCAGCGGGGGGACAGCTAGCACAGATACGCAGTATTTT.

This chain connects TRBV6-1 to TRBJ2-1; 8 positions agree with TRBD2. The germline V gene encodes CDR1 MNHNS and CDR2 SASEGT. The CDR3 has 13 amino acids. The ends lost 2 bases at V and 15 bases at J; junction bases unmatched: 9. CDR3 DNA: TGTGCCAGCAGTGAACGGAGCGGGAGTGTTCCGTTCTTC. Residues: CASSERSGSVPFF.

The rearrangement joins TRBV7-8 to TRBJ1-1; TRBD1 agrees at 7 bases. J gave up 0 bases and V 5 bases, and 9 bases lay outside the gene matches. Germline-derived CDR1 and CDR2 are SGHVS and FQNEAQ. The CDR3 runs to 16 residues. The CDR3 DNA reads as TGTGCCAGCAGCCGAGGCGGGGACAGAGTGAACACTGAAGCTTTCTTT. This sequence encodes CASSRGGDRVNTEAFF.

V gene TRBV7-7 combines with J gene TRBJ2-7; weak D call: TRBD2 (5 bases). Trimming took 3 bases from V and 5 from J, leaving 17 bases between them. The CDR3 covers 15 residues. CDR1 is SSHAT and CDR2 is FNYEAQ in the germline V gene (reference sequence). The CDR3 region is CASSLGSEGFDEQYF. CDR3 nucleotide sequence: TGTGCCAGCAGCTTGGGTTCTGAGGGTTTCGACGAGCAGTACTTC.

The rearrangement joins TRBV28 to TRBJ1-1, with TRBD1 as a possible D gene (5 bases). The germline V gene encodes CDR1 MDHEN and CDR2 SYDVKM. The CDR3 is made up of 13 amino acids. V lost 3 bases and J lost 3, with 8 bases in between. This CDR3 is CASSFATDTEAFF. The DNA of the CDR3 is TGTGCCAGCAGTTTCGCGACAGACACTGAAGCTTTCTTT.

V and J are TRBV7-9 and TRBJ2-1, with a tentative D call TRBD2 (5 bases). Germline V gene sequence: CDR1 SEHNR, CDR2 FQNEAQ (reference sequence). With 1 base removed from V and 0 bases from J, the gap between germline ends came to 10 bases. The CDR3 consists of 16 residues. CDR3 amino acids: CASSLGLADSYNEQFF. Here the CDR3 DNA reads TGTGCCAGCAGCTTAGGTCTAGCCGACTCCTACAATGAGCAGTTCTTC.

This chain links TRBV19 with TRBJ2-1; 8 bases match TRBD1. The germline CDR1 and CDR2 sequences are LNHDA and SQIVND (reference sequence). This CDR3 contains 18 residues. Unmatched junction bases numbered 10, after V lost 0 bases and J lost 3 bases. The CDR3 here is CASSIDQGAGDLYNEQFF. The CDR3, as DNA: TGTGCCAGTAGTATAGATCAGGGGGCAGGGGATCTCTACAATGAGCAGTTCTTC.

The V and J genes are TRBV24-1 and TRBJ2-1; 12 nucleotides agree with TRBD2. V lost 6 bases to trimming and J lost 8 bases; unmatched junction nucleotides: 19. The germline V gene has CDR1 KGHDR and CDR2 SFDVKD. There are 19 residues in the CDR3. CDR3 sequence: CATSRGAGVASGRDYEQFF. The CDR3 bases are TGTGCCACCAGTAGGGGGGCAGGGGTGGCTAGCGGGAGGGATTATGAGCAGTTCTTC.

The rearrangement links TRBV5-5 to TRBJ2-1; 12 positions agree with TRBD1. The CDR3 has 15 residues. V lost 1 base, J lost 8 bases, and 4 bases stayed unmatched. Germline CDR1 SGHKS, CDR2 YYEKEE (reference sequence). CDR3 DNA: TGTGCCAGCAGCTTGAAAGGGACAGGGGGCTATGAGCAGTTCTTC. This encodes CASSLKGTGGYEQFF.

The rearrangement joins TRBV10-2 to TRBJ2-3; D is possibly TRBD1 (6 bases). CDR1 and CDR2 (germline): WSHSY, SAAADI. CDR3 size: 16 residues. V lost 3 bases and J 2 bases, leaving 15 bases between the germline ends. CDR3 region: CASSDLTRDNTDTQYF. In DNA form, the CDR3 reads TGCGCCAGCAGTGACTTAACTAGGGACAACACAGATACGCAGTATTTT.

The chain links TRBV14 to TRBJ1-1; TRBD1 aligns across 9 bases. The CDR3 sequence is 13 residues long. Trimming removed 4 bases from V and 11 bases from J; junction bases left unmatched: 8. Per germline, CDR1 SGHDN and CDR2 FVKESK. The CDR3 nucleotides read TGTGCCAGCAGCCCGAACAGGGGGCTCGGGGCTTTCTTT. Its translation is CASSPNRGLGAFF.

The chain has TRBV18 and TRBJ2-7; TRBD2 might be the D (6 bases). The CDR3 is 15 amino acids. V was cut by 2 bases and J by 2 bases, with 13 bases left in between. CDR1 is KGHSH and CDR2 is LQKENI in the germline V gene. CDR3: CASSPGSGRTYEQYF. CDR3 nucleotide sequence: TGTGCCAGCTCACCAGGGAGCGGGCGCACCTACGAGCAGTACTTC.

This clone was counted only a few times. The gene calls are TRBV24-1 and TRBJ2-2; 7 nucleotides align to TRBD2. V was pared by 9 bases and J by 2 bases, with 5 bases of the junction left unmatched. The CDR3 covers 14 residues. CDR1 KGHDR and CDR2 SFDVKD come from the germline V gene. CDR3 bases: TGTGCCACCTCATCGGGGGGAAACACCGGGGAGCTGTTTTTT. It yields the protein CATSSGGNTGELFF.

The chain employs TRBV28 and TRBJ1-2; possibly TRBD1 for D (5 bases). CDR1 and CDR2 (germline): MDHEN, SYDVKM. The V end lost 6 bases, the J end lost 4 bases, and 12 bases lay between the germline ends. This CDR3 is built from 13 residues. CDR3: CASRVDSFYGYTF. The CDR3 DNA reads as TGTGCCAGCAGGGTCGACAGCTTCTATGGCTACACCTTC.

The V call is TRBV6-6, the J call TRBJ2-7, with D perhaps TRBD1 or TRBD2 (7 bases each). Per the germline V gene, CDR1 is MNHNY and CDR2 is SVGAGI (reference sequence). The CDR3 loop spans 15 amino acids. V was pared by 4 bases and J by 4 bases, with 17 bases between. The CDR3 DNA follows: TGTGCCAGCAGTTCCCCACAGGGGCGGGGGTACGAGCAGTACTTC. Translating gives CASSSPQGRGYEQYF.

V gene TRBV5-1 combines with J gene TRBJ2-3, with 7 bases aligning to TRBD1. Trimming cost V 4 bases and J 4 bases; bases outside gene matches: 9. CDR3 length: 15 residues. Germline values: CDR1 SGHRS, CDR2 YFSETQ. CDR3 in DNA: TGCGCCAGCAGCCCACGGGGACAGTCCTCAGATACGCAGTATTTT. Protein: CASSPRGQSSDTQYF.